These T cell receptor beta chains were read from a single sample in a study of cytomegalovirus exposure and HLA in healthy donors. Clones were sequenced by immunoSEQ multiplex PCR, and TCRdb holds only the in-frame ones, with some missing. The table lists fewer than 200,000 clones, roughly 76% of them singletons, with under 1.5% in the top ten. The sample comprised PBMCs. Receptors originate from a man in his fifties or sixties in good health and CMV-seronegative. Both conserved end residues are part of each CDR3.

cdr3_aa,v_call
CASSFPGFHEQYF,TRBV7-8
CASSLATSGGADTQYF,TRBV7-9
CASSSSGRGQGENEQFF,TRBV28
CASSLQQGSYEQYF,TRBV7-3
CASGFGWGATNEKLFF,TRBV28
CASSLVATSNTQYF,TRBV7-2
CASSSTGVTEAFF,TRBV7-9
CATSPRKNTEAFF,TRBV15
CAWSVSGRNEQFF,TRBV30
CASSWEETAGQPQHF,TRBV7-6
CASSYAGTIKGETQYF,TRBV6-5
CASSSGPWQGTSNQPQHF,TRBV7-2
CAWSWGDGRVQEQYF,TRBV30
CASSFGQGAARGYTF,TRBV5-6
CASSPNSKTYEQYF,TRBV7-6
CASSQQLGVSGANVLTF,TRBV4-3
CASSGGTSGINEQYF,TRBV19
CASSQSRAGGGNYEQYF,TRBV7-8
CASSLAASGVPDTQYF,TRBV5-4
CASSLYLEPGQGAPGANVLTF,TRBV27
CASSQGPSAGGAYEQYF,TRBV18
CASSQGQPSSYEQYF,TRBV7-9
CASSQGLGNTGELFF,TRBV14
CASSGQFEQYF,TRBV27
CASSWALTRDEQFF,TRBV2
CASAGGAPRETQYF,TRBV2
CASSLDHGLGAYYEQYF,TRBV11-2
CASSVGTTQNTQYF,TRBV9
CAWARTPPERSNQPQHF,TRBV30
CASTSQFGTEETQYF,TRBV7-9
CASSTTAGTGVYEQYF,TRBV19
CASSPLAGVNTQYF,TRBV7-9
CASSSMGTGEGETQYF,TRBV7-6
CASRTGPPNEQFF,TRBV19
CASTPNREGYTF,TRBV7-2
CATGEGISYEQYF,TRBV15
CATSSGQALRTEAFF,TRBV6-5
CASSFWTGEANTEAFF,TRBV11-2
CASTRPDGRMNTEAFF,TRBV28
CASSLAADEESPLHF,TRBV5-1
CASSSDAGGQPQHF,TRBV7-2
CASSTSDTSSYEQYF,TRBV9
CASSRRAGGYTEAFF,TRBV19
CASSVGGETSGRGEQFF,TRBV9
CASSIWGGSGTDTQYF,TRBV11-2
CASSHAAGTYEQYF,TRBV21-1
CASSPEGETQYF,TRBV27
CSVGSMGTGGFQPQHF,TRBV29-1
CSSSPTGTTSTDTQYF,TRBV7-9
CASSLDRGENEKLFF,TRBV11-2
CASRDIETSGGATQYF,TRBV5-1